This T cell receptor beta chain was observed in a study of T cell clones after liver transplantation. Overall study context: A pre-transplant mixed lymphocyte reaction with TCRbeta sequencing defined graft-donor-reactive clones followed in post-transplant blood.

The CDR3 loop spans 12 amino acids. Per the germline V gene, CDR1 is MGHDK and CDR2 is SYGVNS. The V gene lost 4 bases and the J gene lost 7 bases, with 10 bases spanning the gap. Only in-frame clones appear in the TCRdb table, and some are missing; sequencing was by immunoSEQ multiplex PCR. Among about 68,000 clones, about 91% were seen once, and the ten largest hold 0.75% to 1%. V and J are TRBV25-1 and TRBJ1-1; the D is unclear. Source: CD4+ T cells from blood, taken less than 26 months after liver transplant. The sequence derives from a human patient who received a liver transplant. Some T cells may be transferred from the graft donor. The CDR3 spells CASSVSVGEAFF. CDR3 in DNA: TGTGCCAGCAGTGTTAGCGTCGGTGAAGCTTTCTTT.